This record concerns one T cell receptor (beta chain) sequence. This clone's antigen is unknown. No base quality information exists; no much larger clone differs at one position. CDR3 length: 13 amino acids, cysteine to phenylalanine. Only CDR3 DNA remains: 39 bases, in frame from the first base. Relative to germline, V is 5 bases shorter and J is 2 bases shorter, with 8 bases between their ends. CDR1 and CDR2 are drawn from the germline V gene: SNHLY, FYNNEI. This record belongs to a study of T cell changes during pregnancy in multiple sclerosis (dated by TCRdb to about 2019). Background on the whole study: The study examined how the T cell repertoire changed over the course of pregnancy in women with multiple sclerosis.

Library generation was performed with the immunoSEQ multiplex PCR assay. TCRdb's version of the immuneACCESS table is confined to in-frame rearrangements and falls short of the full clone set. An unresolved V gene accounts for under half of the shortfall where checked; the remainder is of unknown origin. Recorded for this sample are 40,000 to 45,000 clones; 90% to 95% of them occurred a single time. The ten largest make up about 0.73% of the sample. The sequence derives from a female donor with multiple sclerosis, enrolled in a pregnancy study. The material sequenced was CD4+ T cells from peripheral blood mononuclear cells, taken before pregnancy. The rearrangement joined TRBV2 to TRBJ2-3; confidence is insufficient to name the D gene. This receptor carries the CDR3 CASSRGTTDTQYF. The DNA sequence is given as TGTGCCAGCAGTCGCGGAACCACAGATACGCAGTATTTT.